This TCR beta chain was documented in a study of shared clonotypes between healthy human individuals. The CDR3 length is 16 residues. V was cut by 2 bases and J by 2 bases, with 13 bases left in between. Per germline, CDR1 LGHNA and CDR2 YSLEER. Repertoires were generated with immunoSEQ multiplex PCR, while TCRdb's copy carries only in-frame clones and drops some. In the table there are about 2.3 million clones, over 85% of which are singletons. Source material: naive CD4+ T cells from PBMCs. Subset described: CD45RA+ positively selected. The gene calls are TRBV4-3 and TRBJ2-1; D might be TRBD2 (5 bases). The TCR sequence derives from a young man in good health. Some clones in this sample may be carry-over from other donors' samples. The CDR3 DNA sequence: TGCGCCAGCAGCCAACAGAGCGGTGACGCCTACAATGAGCAGTTCTTC. Translation: CASSQQSGDAYNEQFF.